The 29 T cell receptor beta chains below all came from one sample that was sequenced in a study of response to subunit inactivated influenza vaccine. TCRdb processed the RT-PCR reads anew with MiXCR; each CDR3 protein has one entry. The profile shows about half a million distinct CDR3 sequences, around 8% of them singletons. The sample was PBMCs from blood, taken 23 to 25 months after vaccination. These receptors originate from a man aged 50 to 69 who received an inactivated influenza vaccine.

The sample holds a few counts of this clonotype. This rearrangement joins TRBV6-6 to TRBJ2-3; 7 bases fit TRBD2. The CDR3 runs to 14 residues. V lost 1 base and J lost 5; bases outside the gene matches: 3. Germline V gene sequence: CDR1 MNHNY, CDR2 SVGAGI (reference sequence). CDR3 loop: CASSYLAGVDTQYF. In nucleotides, the CDR3 is TGTGCCAGCAGTTACTTGGCGGGAGTAGATACGCAGTATTTT.

This clonotype occurred a few times. The chain uses TRBV7-9 and TRBJ2-7, with D possibly TRBD2 on 6 matching bases. Germline V CDR1 and CDR2: SEHNR, FQNEAQ (reference sequence). Trimming cost V 5 bases and J 5 bases, with 13 bases left between them. This CDR3 is 13 amino acids long. CDR3 protein: CASSRDLNHEQYF. The DNA of the CDR3 is TGTGCCAGCAGCCGGGACTTGAACCACGAGCAGTACTTC.

This clonotype was observed a handful of times. This chain links TRBV29-1 with TRBJ2-3, with D unresolved. The CDR3 runs to 14 residues. In germline, CDR1 is SQVTM, CDR2 ANQGSEA. The V gene lost 1 base and the J gene lost 2 bases, with 10 bases spanning the gap. Here the CDR3 reads CSVEATISTDTQYF. CDR3 nucleotide sequence: TGCAGCGTTGAAGCCACAATCTCCACAGATACGCAGTATTTT.

This clonotype turned up a few times. The V and J genes are TRBV5-1 and TRBJ2-6; 7 positions agree with TRBD1. This CDR3 spans 17 amino acids. Germline loops: CDR1 SGHRS, CDR2 YFSETQ. Trimming took 2 bases from V and 0 from J; bases not matched to a gene: 5. In DNA, the CDR3 is TGCGCCAGCAGCTTTGGGACAGCCATCTCTGGGGCCAACGTCCTGACTTTC. Encoded protein: CASSFGTAISGANVLTF.

Many counts were recorded for this clonotype. V usage is TRBV20-1 and J usage is TRBJ2-2; 10 nucleotides align to TRBD1. The CDR3 spans 15 residues. The germline CDR1 and CDR2 sequences are DFQATT and SNEGSKA (reference sequence). V lost 0 bases to trimming and J lost 4 bases; unmatched junction nucleotides: 2. The CDR3 nucleotides are TGCAGTGCTAGAGAGGGGACAGGGGCCACCGGGGAGCTGTTTTTT. Amino acid sequence: CSAREGTGATGELFF.

V and J are TRBV30 and TRBJ2-7; no firm D call. CDR3 length: 14 residues. The germline CDR1 and CDR2 sequences are GTSNPN and SVGIG (reference sequence). V shed 0 bases and J shed 7 bases, with 16 bases lying between them. The CDR3 loop reads CAWSVSRLLREQYF. CDR3 bases: TGTGCCTGGAGTGTATCTAGGCTACTTCGAGAGCAGTACTTC.

The rearrangement uses TRBV6-2 or TRBV6-3 and TRBJ2-5, with D possibly matching TRBD1 (6 bases). CDR1 is MNHEY and CDR2 is SVGEGT in the germline V gene. The CDR3 is made up of 11 amino acids. The V gene lost 6 bases and the J gene lost 5 bases, with 7 bases spanning the gap. In DNA, the CDR3 is TGTGCCAGCAGGAGGGGGGAGACCCAGTACTTC. This sequence encodes CASRRGETQYF.

V is TRBV7-7 and J is TRBJ2-7, with TRBD2 matching 15 bases. V dropped 5 bases and J dropped 6; count of bases not matched to a gene: 14. Germline assignment: CDR1 SSHAT and CDR2 FNYEAQ (reference sequence). The CDR3 consists of 18 residues. CDR3 protein: CASSVPGTSGRRPCEQYF. The CDR3 region has the DNA TGTGCCAGCAGCGTCCCCGGGACTAGCGGGAGGCGCCCCTGCGAGCAGTACTTC. The whole variable domain, filled in from reference TRBV7-7 and TRBJ2-7, reads GAGVSQSPRYKVTKRGQDVTLRCDPISSHATLYWYQQALGQGPEFLTYFNYEAQPDKSGLPSDRFSAERPEGSISTLTIQRTEQRDSAMYRCASSVPGTSGRRPCEQYFGPGTRLTVT.

This clonotype was seen only a few times. This chain links TRBV7-2 with TRBJ2-3, with D possibly matching TRBD1 (5 bases). In germline, CDR1 is SGHTA, CDR2 FQGNSA. The V end was cut by 8 bases, the J end by 3 bases, with 9 bases between. The CDR3 consists of 12 residues. The CDR3, as DNA: TGTGCCAGCGGCAGGGATACAGATACGCAGTATTTT. This codes for CASGRDTDTQYF.

At least ten counts were recorded for this clonotype. The rearrangement links TRBV11-1 to TRBJ1-1, with unresolved D. Germline V gives CDR1 SGHAT, CDR2 FQDESV (reference sequence). V was pared by 7 bases and J by 3 bases, with 15 bases between. This CDR3 has 14 residues. This CDR3 is CASNPFTLDTEAFF. The CDR3 DNA reads TGTGCCAGCAACCCATTTACGTTGGACACTGAAGCTTTCTTT.

This clonotype was recorded many times. The chain combines TRBV7-8 with TRBJ2-2; no clear D gene. The V and J ends lost 5 bases and 5 bases respectively, with 18 bases between them. The germline V gene encodes CDR1 SGHVS and CDR2 FQNEAQ. The CDR3 contains 16 residues. The CDR3 loop reads CASSQDFTFKTGELFF. The CDR3 coding sequence is TGTGCCAGCAGCCAGGATTTTACCTTTAAGACCGGGGAGCTGTTTTTT.

The J gene is TRBJ2-7, the V gene TRBV20-1, with TRBD1 as a possible D gene (8 bases). Trimming left V 3 bases short and J 2 bases short, with 14 bases between. The CDR3 has 14 amino acids. Germline CDR1 reads DFQATT; CDR2 reads SNEGSKA (reference sequence). The DNA of the CDR3 is TGCAGTGCTAGGGGGGGGGACAGGACCTACGAGCAGTACTTC. The encoded protein is CSARGGDRTYEQYF.

J is TRBJ2-2 and V is TRBV4-3, with D possibly matching TRBD2 (6 bases). This CDR3 comprises 16 residues. Trimming took 2 bases from V and 2 from J, leaving 12 bases between them. Germline CDR1 and CDR2: LGHNA and YSLEER. The CDR3 loop reads CASSQSDYTNTGELFF. CDR3 sequence (DNA): TGCGCCAGCAGCCAATCGGACTACACTAACACCGGGGAGCTGTTTTTT.

The V call is TRBV21-1, the J call TRBJ2-7; TRBD1 is the table's D call and was not checked against the DNA. TRBV21-1 is marked as a pseudogene. This CDR3 comprises 17 residues. CDR3 sequence: CASSKIKGWGYSHEQYF. The DNA for the CDR3 is TGTGCCAGCAGCAAGATAAAGGGGTGGGGTTATTCCCACGAGCAGTACTTC.

The chain employs TRBV28 and TRBJ2-3, with 8 bases identical to TRBD2. From germline, CDR1 is MDHEN and CDR2 SYDVKM. V lost 3 bases and J lost 0; bases outside the gene matches: 2. The length of the CDR3 is 15 residues. The CDR3 sequence is CASSLTSASTDTQYF. The CDR3 bases are TGTGCCAGCAGTTTGACTAGCGCTAGCACAGATACGCAGTATTTT.

There are many counts of this clonotype. CDR3 amino acids: CASSQAPGASQPQHF. The CDR3 nucleotides read TGCGCCAGCAGCCAAGCGCCGGGGGCGAGTCAGCCCCAGCATTTT. The chain recombines TRBV4-3 with TRBJ1-5; D perhaps matches TRBD1 (6 bases). The germline CDR1 and CDR2 sequences are LGHNA and YSLEER. The length of the CDR3 is 15 residues. V gave up 1 base and J gave up 6 bases, with 13 bases separating them.

This chain connects TRBV6-2 or TRBV6-3 to TRBJ2-1; TRBD2 matches at 9 bases. The CDR3 has 19 residues. V trimming: 0 bases; J trimming: 0 bases; junction bases outside the gene matches: 9. The germline CDR1 and CDR2 sequences are MNHEY and SVGEGT. The CDR3 protein is CASSYSQTSGQSSYNEQFF. The CDR3, as DNA: TGTGCCAGCAGTTACTCGCAGACTAGCGGCCAAAGCTCCTACAATGAGCAGTTCTTC.

This clonotype was recorded at least ten times. The V call is TRBV2, the J call TRBJ2-5; a possible D gene is TRBD2 (5 bases). CDR1 is SNHLY and CDR2 is FYNNEI in the germline V gene. CDR3 size: 14 residues. V was clipped by 2 bases and J by 5 bases, with 12 bases between them. The CDR3 protein is CASSELLWEETQYF. Here the CDR3 DNA reads TGTGCCAGCAGTGAACTTCTGTGGGAGGAGACCCAGTACTTC.

This chain links TRBV20-1 with TRBJ2-3; D may match TRBD1 or TRBD2 (5 bases each). The CDR3 has 14 residues. V lost 3 bases, J lost 0 bases, and 10 bases lay in between. CDR1 DFQATT and CDR2 SNEGSKA come from the germline V gene (reference sequence). CDR3 amino acids: CSASGATSTDTQYF. The CDR3 DNA sequence: TGCAGTGCTAGCGGGGCCACTAGCACAGATACGCAGTATTTT.

Only a few counts were recorded for this clonotype. The chain couples TRBV6-6 to TRBJ2-7, with TRBD1 as a possible D gene (5 bases). This CDR3 is 13 amino acids long. V lost 7 bases, J lost 0 bases, and 10 bases lay in between. CDR1 is MNHNY, CDR2 SVGAGI, per germline (reference sequence). This CDR3 is CASTQGASYEQYF. The DNA of the CDR3 is TGTGCCAGCACCCAGGGTGCCTCCTACGAGCAGTACTTC.

This clonotype was counted a few times. This sequence joins TRBV4-3 and TRBJ2-1, with 8 bases lining up with TRBD2. In germline, CDR1 is LGHNA, CDR2 YSLEER. V trimming: 4 bases; J trimming: 7 bases; junction bases outside the gene matches: 9. CDR3 length: 15 amino acids. The CDR3 nucleotides read TGCGCCAGCAGCCGATTAGCGGGGTCTGTAAATGAGCAGTTCTTC. Translation gives CASSRLAGSVNEQFF.

The CDR3 loop is CSRTAGLAGLKTQYF. DNA for the CDR3: TGCAGTCGAACCGCAGGGCTAGCGGGGTTGAAGACCCAGTACTTC. V and J are TRBV20-1 and TRBJ2-5; 9 bases are a match to TRBD2. Trimming removed 8 bases from V and 6 bases from J; junction bases left unmatched: 16. The CDR3 extends over 15 amino acids. Germline loops: CDR1 DFQATT, CDR2 SNEGSKA (reference sequence).

This chain joins TRBV5-1 and TRBJ2-6; D is unclear. Trimming took off 2 bases at V and 0 bases at J, with 12 bases between the two ends. The germline CDR1 and CDR2 sequences are SGHRS and YFSETQ. The CDR3 length is 17 residues. The CDR3 reads CASSFTGLYSGANVLTF. In DNA form, the CDR3 reads TGCGCCAGCAGCTTTACGGGCCTTTACTCTGGGGCCAACGTCCTGACTTTC.

The table lists this clonotype with a few counts. The chain combines TRBV10-3 with TRBJ2-1, with D maybe TRBD1 (6 bases). V was pared by 6 bases and J by 3 bases, with 15 bases between. The CDR3 is made up of 15 amino acids. Germline V gene sequence: CDR1 ENHRY, CDR2 SYGVKD. CDR3 sequence (DNA): TGTGCCATCAGATCCGCGCTGACAGGCTACAATGAGCAGTTCTTC. This gives the protein CAIRSALTGYNEQFF.

V usage is TRBV12-3 or TRBV12-4 and J usage is TRBJ1-2, with D possibly TRBD1 on 5 matching bases. The V end lost 4 bases, the J end lost 0 bases, and 9 bases lay between the germline ends. The CDR3 length is 14 residues. The CDR3 loop reads CASSSRTTNYGYTF. The DNA for the CDR3 is TGTGCCAGCAGTTCGAGGACAACTAACTATGGCTACACCTTC.

The J gene is TRBJ1-2, the V gene TRBV5-6; 12 nucleotides agree with TRBD1. This CDR3 is 18 amino acids long. Germline trimming cut 2 bases from V and 0 bases from J; bases unmatched to any gene: 8. In germline, CDR1 is SGHDT, CDR2 YYEEEE. Here the CDR3 DNA reads TGTGCCAGCAGCTTAAGGGGGACAGGGGGCCTGCCTAACTATGGCTACACCTTC. This translates into CASSLRGTGGLPNYGYTF.

This clonotype was observed a handful of times. This chain joins TRBV6-1 and TRBJ1-2; 7 nucleotides align to TRBD1. The ends lost 7 bases at V and 0 bases at J; junction bases unmatched: 5. This CDR3 comprises 14 residues. Germline V gives CDR1 MNHNS, CDR2 SASEGT. The CDR3 region has the DNA TGTGCCAGCACCGTGACAGGGCCTAACTATGGCTACACCTTC. It encodes CASTVTGPNYGYTF.

The chain combines TRBV19 with TRBJ1-3; D not certain. Trimming removed 7 bases at V and 3 bases at J, with 16 bases between. Germline V CDR1 and CDR2: LNHDA, SQIVND (reference sequence). The CDR3 is 15 residues long. As DNA, the CDR3 is TGTGCCAGTACGACCCCCCTGGGCGATGGAAACACCATATATTTT. Its protein is CASTTPLGDGNTIYF.

The chain is built from TRBV20-1 and TRBJ2-4; D unclear. V gave up 0 bases and J gave up 6 bases, with 6 bases separating them. This CDR3 comprises 12 residues. The V gene's germline CDR1 is DFQATT and CDR2 SNEGSKA (reference sequence). This CDR3 reads CSARDPGNIQYF. For the CDR3, the DNA is TGCAGTGCTAGAGATCCCGGAAACATTCAGTACTTC.